Following are 22 T cell receptor beta chains from one sample sequenced in a study of blood T cell repertoires in COVID-19. The assay was immunoSEQ multiplex PCR, and TCRdb's table has in-frame clones only and misses some. This table has 200,000 to 250,000 clones, around four fifths appearing once. Sequencing was done on a sample of peripheral blood. The origin of the receptors is a woman aged 70-85 years with acute or convalescent COVID-19.

V usage is TRBV4-2 and J usage is TRBJ2-2; possible D gene TRBD1, 6 bases. Germline values: CDR1 LGHNA, CDR2 YNFKEQ. Deletions cut 2 bases from V and 7 bases from J, with 11 bases between. The CDR3 has 14 residues. CDR3 protein: CASSQRGGIGELFF. As DNA, the CDR3 is TGTGCCAGCAGCCAACGAGGGGGAATCGGGGAGCTGTTTTTT.

CDR3 region: CASSPTGGTLNEQFF. The CDR3 coding sequence is TGTGCCAGCAGCCCGACAGGGGGCACACTCAATGAGCAGTTCTTC. The chain links TRBV3-1 (or the pseudogene TRBV3-2) to TRBJ2-1; the match to TRBD1 covers 10 bases. V lost 4 bases, J lost 6 bases, and 6 bases stayed unmatched. This CDR3 comprises 15 residues. CDR1 LGHDT and CDR2 YNNKEL come from the germline V gene (reference sequence).

The chain carries TRBV11-2 and TRBJ2-1; 8 nucleotides agree with TRBD1. V gave up 2 bases and J gave up 7 bases; unmatched junction bases: 7. This CDR3 has 15 residues. The germline CDR1 and CDR2 sequences are SGHAT and FQNNGV. CDR3 in amino acids: CASSLSQGAFNEQFF. As DNA, the CDR3 is TGTGCCAGCAGCTTAAGTCAGGGGGCCTTTAATGAGCAGTTCTTC. Drawing the rest from reference TRBV11-2 and TRBJ2-1, the complete variable domain is EAGVAQSPRYKIIEKRQSVAFWCNPISGHATLYWYQQILGQGPKLLIQFQNNGVVDDSQLPKDRFSAERLKGVDSTLKIQPAKLEDSAVYLCASSLSQGAFNEQFFGPGTRLTVL.

This clone was observed a single time. The chain joins TRBV5-4 to TRBJ1-4; D is unclear. The CDR3 contains 14 residues. The V gene lost 4 bases and the J gene lost 6 bases, with 13 bases spanning the gap. CDR1 is SGHNT, CDR2 YYREEE, per germline (reference sequence). This CDR3 is CASSLVGPYEKLFF. CDR3 sequence (DNA): TGTGCCAGCAGCCTAGTAGGTCCTTATGAAAAACTGTTTTTT.

The rearrangement uses TRBV4-3 and TRBJ1-5, with D possibly TRBD1 on 6 matching bases. The germline V and J ends were trimmed by 0 bases and 1 base, with 16 bases remaining between them. The CDR3 loop spans 18 amino acids. The germline CDR1 and CDR2 sequences are LGHNA and YSLEER. The CDR3 bases are TGCGCCAGCAGCCAAGAGTCGCGGGGGCCAGGGAGCAATCAGCCCCAGCATTTT. The encoded protein is CASSQESRGPGSNQPQHF.

The chain combines TRBV7-2 with TRBJ1-1; TRBD1 matches 7 bases. This CDR3 region has 14 residues. J gave up 3 bases and V 5 bases, and 6 bases lay outside the gene matches. Per the germline V gene, CDR1 is SGHTA and CDR2 is FQGNSA. The CDR3 bases are TGTGCCAGCAGCGCACAGGGGACGTACACTGAAGCTTTCTTT. Translating it yields CASSAQGTYTEAFF.

This rearrangement joins TRBV3-1 (or the pseudogene TRBV3-2) to TRBJ1-2; 7 nucleotides align to TRBD1. The CDR3 covers 16 residues. Trimming removed 0 bases from V and 2 bases from J; junction bases left unmatched: 6. The germline V gene has CDR1 LGHDT and CDR2 YNNKEL (reference sequence). Here the CDR3 DNA reads TGTGCCAGCAGCCAAGAGGGTACCAGGGGGAACTATGGCTACACCTTC. This codes for CASSQEGTRGNYGYTF.

V usage is TRBV4-1 and J usage is TRBJ2-7; 7 bases line up with TRBD1. The CDR3 length is 15 residues. Losses at the gene ends were 4 bases for V and 3 bases for J; bases not matched to a gene: 9. The germline V gene has CDR1 MGHRA and CDR2 YSYEKL. CDR3: CASSRSSTGIYEQYF. CDR3 in DNA: TGCGCCAGCAGCCGAAGTTCGACAGGGATCTACGAGCAGTACTTC.

The chain carries TRBV19 and TRBJ1-5; D perhaps matches TRBD1 (6 bases). V gave up 3 bases and J gave up 2 bases, with 11 bases separating them. The germline gives CDR1 LNHDA, CDR2 SQIVND (reference sequence). The CDR3 extends over 15 amino acids. The CDR3 spells CASSIMDSRNQPQHF. In DNA form, the CDR3 reads TGTGCCAGTAGTATTATGGACAGCCGCAATCAGCCCCAGCATTTT.

A few counts support this clone. This rearrangement joins TRBV6-5 to TRBJ1-5; 7 bases fit TRBD1. In germline, CDR1 is MNHEY, CDR2 SVGAGI. V lost 4 bases and J lost 7; bases outside the gene matches: 10. The CDR3 is made up of 15 amino acids. The DNA of the CDR3 is TGTGCCAGCAGTTCCCAACCAGGGGGAAACCAGCCCCAGCATTTT. The encoded protein is CASSSQPGGNQPQHF.

The rearrangement uses TRBV5-6 and TRBJ2-1; 10 nucleotides align to TRBD1. Trimming took 3 bases from V and 0 from J; bases not matched to a gene: 9. CDR1 is SGHDT and CDR2 is YYEEEE in the germline V gene. The CDR3 extends over 18 amino acids. The CDR3 loop is CASSSLWTGGNSYNEQFF. The CDR3 bases are TGTGCCAGCAGCTCACTATGGACAGGGGGAAACTCCTACAATGAGCAGTTCTTC.

The chain recombines TRBV24-1 with TRBJ2-6; TRBD1 is a possible D gene (5 bases). V lost 4 bases to trimming and J lost 2 bases, with 11 bases between them. The germline V gene has CDR1 KGHDR and CDR2 SFDVKD. The CDR3 totals 16 residues. CDR3 residues: CATSDQGIAGANVLTF. The CDR3 DNA reads TGTGCCACCAGTGACCAGGGAATAGCTGGGGCCAACGTCCTGACTTTC.

This clone was seen a handful of times. This chain uses TRBV4-2 with TRBJ1-2; 9 positions match TRBD1. The V segment lost 3 bases and the J segment 2 bases; nucleotides outside the gene matches: 4. The CDR3 has 15 residues. Germline CDR1 LGHNA, CDR2 YNFKEQ. The CDR3 DNA reads as TGTGCCAGCAGCCAGCCCGGACAGGGGAACTATGGCTACACCTTC. It encodes CASSQPGQGNYGYTF.

The V call is TRBV3-1 (or the pseudogene TRBV3-2), the J call TRBJ2-1; 7 bases line up with TRBD1. The CDR3 contains 14 residues. Germline-derived CDR1 and CDR2 are LGHDT and YNNKEL (reference sequence). V lost 4 bases, J lost 9 bases, and 9 bases stayed unmatched. CDR3 nucleotide sequence: TGTGCCAGCAGCCCTCGACAGGGACAGAGTGAGCAGTTCTTC. This codes for CASSPRQGQSEQFF.

The table lists this clone with a count of one. J is TRBJ1-1 and V is TRBV6-1; 8 bases line up with TRBD1. The CDR3 runs 16 residues. V lost 4 bases and J lost 0; bases outside the gene matches: 7. CDR1 MNHNS and CDR2 SASEGT come from the germline V gene. The CDR3 sequence is CASSARTGRLNTEAFF. The CDR3 DNA follows: TGTGCCAGCAGTGCGAGGACAGGGAGGTTGAACACTGAAGCTTTCTTT.

The rearrangement joins TRBV11-3 to TRBJ2-1; 11 bases agree with TRBD2. This CDR3 is built from 16 residues. The J segment lost 5 bases and the V segment lost 4 bases, leaving 7 bases of the junction unmatched. Germline CDR1 SGHNT, CDR2 YENEEA. This CDR3 reads CASSSTGTSGHNEQFF. CDR3 coding DNA: TGTGCCAGCAGCTCCACCGGGACTAGCGGCCACAATGAGCAGTTCTTC.

This clone came up once. This rearrangement joins TRBV9 to TRBJ2-3; no reliable D call. Between the trimmed V and J ends, which lost 0 bases and 2 bases, there was a span of 13 bases. The CDR3 totals 16 residues. CDR1 SGDLS and CDR2 YYNGEE come from the germline V gene. This CDR3 is CASSVGGSVPTDTQYF. In DNA form, the CDR3 reads TGTGCCAGCAGCGTAGGCGGTTCAGTCCCCACAGATACGCAGTATTTT. Variable domain in full (rest from reference TRBV9 and TRBJ2-3): DSGVTQTPKHLITATGQRVTLRCSPRSGDLSVYWYQQSLDQGLQFLIQYYNGEERAKGNILERFSAQQFPDLHSELNLSSLELGDSALYFCASSVGGSVPTDTQYFGPGTRLTVL.

This clone was recorded only once. This CDR3 is CASSSPFGQPQHF. Here the CDR3 DNA reads TGTGCCAGTAGTTCCCCTTTCGGGCAGCCCCAGCATTTT. The V call is TRBV19, the J call TRBJ1-5; D remains ambiguous. Looked up from germline, CDR1 is LNHDA and CDR2 is SQIVND (reference sequence). V was pared by 5 bases and J by 7 bases, with 12 bases between. The CDR3 contains 13 residues.

This chain uses TRBV7-2 with TRBJ1-2; D unresolved. V dropped 4 bases and J dropped 1 base, with 10 bases sitting between them. The CDR3 is made up of 14 amino acids. CDR1 and CDR2 from the germline V gene are SGHTA and FQGNSA. For the CDR3, the DNA is TGTGCCAGCAGCTCGTCGGGAAATAACTATGGCTACACCTTC. It encodes CASSSSGNNYGYTF.

The chain couples TRBV29-1 to TRBJ2-7; D might be TRBD2 (5 bases). There are 13 residues in the CDR3. CDR1 and CDR2 (germline): SQVTM, ANQGSEA. Trimming removed 6 bases from V and 2 bases from J, with 14 bases in between. CDR3 sequence reads: CSVYFWETYEQYF. In nucleotides, the CDR3 is TGCAGCGTATACTTTTGGGAGACCTACGAGCAGTACTTC.

The CDR3 nucleotides read TGTGCCAGCAGTGGAGCCGGGACAGGGGGTTACGAGCAGTACTTC. This sequence encodes CASSGAGTGGYEQYF. V and J are TRBV6-1 and TRBJ2-7; TRBD1 aligns across 11 bases. V was pared by 4 bases and J by 4 bases, with 6 bases of the junction left unmatched. This CDR3 comprises 15 residues. Germline assignment: CDR1 MNHNS and CDR2 SASEGT.

This clone was observed a handful of times. The J gene is TRBJ2-3, the V gene TRBV15, with 7 bases lining up with TRBD1. The V gene's germline CDR1 is LNHNV and CDR2 YYDKDF (reference sequence). V dropped 1 base and J dropped 2; count of bases not matched to a gene: 3. The CDR3 runs to 15 residues. The CDR3 sequence: CATSRAGQNTDTQYF. DNA for the CDR3: TGTGCCACCAGCAGAGCGGGACAGAACACAGATACGCAGTATTTT. The entire variable domain, with the rest obtained from reference TRBV15 and TRBJ2-3, is as follows: DAMVIQNPRYQVTQFGKPVTLSCSQTLNHNVMYWYQQKSSQAPKLLFHYYDKDFNNEADTPDNFQSRRPNTSFCFLDIRSPGLGDTAMYLCATSRAGQNTDTQYFGPGTRLTVL.